Listed below are T cell receptor beta chains from one sample, sequenced in a study of blood T cell repertoires in COVID-19. Data came from immunoSEQ multiplex PCR; TCRdb stores just in-frame clones and leaves some out. The repertoire includes about 82,000 clones, around 88% of them detected once, and 1% to 1.5% sits in the top ten. Source material: PBMCs or T cells enriched from blood (not recorded which). The source of these receptors is a woman aged 45 to 65 with acute COVID-19. Both conserved end residues are part of each CDR3. The order of the fields is J gene, V gene, CDR3 protein.

TRBJ2-3	TRBV12-3/TRBV12-4	CASSGGLGDTQYF
TRBJ1-2	TRBV29-1	CSVGRQESNYGYTF
TRBJ1-1	TRBV2	CASSDRGLNTEAFF
TRBJ2-2	TRBV7-7	CASSSTGTGELFF
TRBJ1-4	TRBV19	CASSTPGTGDEKLFF
TRBJ2-6	TRBV19	CASSISSGRAGANVLTF
TRBJ1-1	TRBV2	CASSYNREEAFF
TRBJ2-5	TRBV10-3	CAISELQNYQETQYF
TRBJ2-2	TRBV18	CASSPRRTGDGELFF
TRBJ1-3	TRBV5-6	CASSLVFGSGNTIYF
TRBJ2-5	TRBV24-1	CATSDLNQETQYF